The rows below give T cell receptor beta chains drawn from one sample of a study of cytomegalovirus exposure and HLA in healthy donors. Measured with immunoSEQ multiplex PCR; TCRdb has only the in-frame clones, and not every one. The sample gives about 230,000 clones, about 85% of which show up once; 0.24% is in the top ten. Sequenced input: PBMCs. All receptors derive from a girl aged 2 to 10 in good health and CMV-seronegative. The CDR3 runs from the conserved cysteine through the conserved F or W.

TRBV6-6	TRBJ2-7	13	CASRTGTPNEQYF
TRBV4-1	TRBJ2-7	13	CASSQTGGYEQYF
TRBV2	TRBJ1-6	14	CASSRETRNSPLHF
TRBV18	TRBJ2-3	15	CASSPEGGRVDTQYF
TRBV7-2	TRBJ2-1	11	CASTSSYEQFF
TRBV6-5	TRBJ2-5	15	CASSYSSGGEGTQYF
TRBV5-1	TRBJ2-7	14	CASSSSGYVYEQYF
TRBV5-4	TRBJ2-5	16	CASSLEGQGFGETQYF
TRBV5-4	TRBJ1-1	15	CASSRGQAMNTEAFF
TRBV7-3	TRBJ2-1	15	CASSLWGGRGNEQFF
TRBV29-1	TRBJ2-2	13	CSVLAGSGGELFF
TRBV2	TRBJ2-1	17	CASSEKSGSLSYNEQFF
TRBV7-9	TRBJ2-1	15	CASSLNLAENNEQFF
TRBV7-9	TRBJ1-4	15	CASSFGQPTNEKLFF
TRBV7-9	TRBJ1-1	15	CASSLRTGVNTEAFF
TRBV21-1	TRBJ2-1	17	CASSKDLKLAHNNEQFF
TRBV2	TRBJ1-3	15	CASSADRGLGNTIYF
TRBV30	TRBJ1-4	14	CAWSSGRANEKLFF
TRBV18	TRBJ2-3	15	CASSPLAGGTDTQYF
TRBV6-6	TRBJ1-1	14	CASSPRGGSTEAFF
TRBV6-6	TRBJ2-5	12	CASSPLSETQYF
TRBV5-1	TRBJ2-2	15	CASSLGGERTGELFF
TRBV27	TRBJ1-1	14	CASSSLRTGTEAFF
TRBV19	-	16	CASRTSGGPGTYEQYF
TRBV18	TRBJ1-4	16	CASSPPGTVRGEKLFF
TRBV5-1	TRBJ2-1	17	CASSLERDSFVYNEQFF
TRBV7-9	TRBJ2-7	15	CSSSSSGRPTYEQYF
TRBV9	TRBJ2-2	14	CASSVVSGPGELFF
TRBV6-5	TRBJ1-1	13	CASSTTRNTEAFF
TRBV19	TRBJ2-7	15	CASTPDRAGSYEQYF
TRBV6-5	TRBJ2-6	15	CASSYSTGRLAVLTF
TRBV6-5	TRBJ1-1	15	CASSPQGAMNTEAFF
TRBV9	TRBJ1-1	15	CASSVLLGTNTEAFF
TRBV18	TRBJ2-7	12	CASSSRQGEQYF
TRBV30	TRBJ2-7	16	CAWKGLAGESSYEQYF
TRBV15	TRBJ1-2	15	CATSASAGIVYGYTF
TRBV29-1	TRBJ2-5	11	CSVGPQETQYF
TRBV27	TRBJ1-1	8	CARSEAFF
TRBV7-9	TRBJ2-7	14	CASSLVAVSYEQYF